What follows are 6 T cell receptor beta chains derived from one specimen sequenced in a study of T cell responses to AZD1222 COVID-19 vaccine (dated by TCRdb to about 2021). Library creation used the immunoSEQ multiplex PCR assay. TCRdb provides this immuneACCESS table in a form limited to in-frame rearrangements. Some clones are lacking; in checked studies, under half of them reflect an unresolved V gene, and why the rest are absent is not known. A total of more than 100,000 clones appear in this sample, about 91% of them only once. Together, the top ten hold 1.7% of the sample. The time point label, as the study defines it: baseline before first vaccination. The sequencing used peripheral blood, collected on day 0 of AZD1222 vaccination. The receptor set was obtained from an adult in good health.

This clone was seen only once. V gene TRBV19 combines with J gene TRBJ1-2, with D uncertain. The V end was cut by 1 base, the J end by 3 bases, with 21 bases between. Germline CDR1 LNHDA, CDR2 SQIVND (reference sequence). The CDR3 length is 18 residues. CDR3 region: CASSIGRTGAELDYGYTF. CDR3 coding DNA: TGTGCCAGTAGTATAGGTCGGACGGGCGCTGAACTGGACTATGGCTACACCTTC.

The chain recombines TRBV6-1 with TRBJ2-7, with 7 bases that match TRBD2. Looked up from germline, CDR1 is MNHNS and CDR2 is SASEGT. The CDR3 is made up of 15 amino acids. V was clipped by 1 base and J by 3 bases; unmatched bases: 6. The CDR3 DNA sequence: TGTGCCAGCAGTGAAGATGGGACTAACCGCTACGAGCAGTACGTC. Its translation: CASSEDGTNRYEQYV.

CDR3 in amino acids: CASSLVVLAGEDEQFF. In nucleotides, the CDR3 is TGTGCCAGCAGCTTAGTGGTACTAGCGGGAGAGGATGAGCAGTTCTTC. The chain is built from TRBV7-9 and TRBJ2-1; 11 bases line up with TRBD2. Germline-derived CDR1 and CDR2 are SEHNR and FQNEAQ (reference sequence). With V trimmed by 1 base and J by 8 bases, 7 bases remained unmatched. This CDR3 spans 16 amino acids.

This clone was seen a single time. The V call is TRBV19, the J call TRBJ1-5; possibly TRBD1 for D (5 bases). This CDR3 is 16 amino acids long. From germline, CDR1 is LNHDA and CDR2 SQIVND (reference sequence). V was trimmed by 8 bases and J by 0 bases, leaving 17 bases between them. CDR3 sequence reads: CASLKLGGNSNQPQHF. The CDR3 bases are TGTGCCAGTCTCAAATTGGGGGGGAATAGCAATCAGCCCCAGCATTTT. The full variable domain, rest sourced from reference TRBV19 and TRBJ1-5, is DGGITQSPKYLFRKEGQNVTLSCEQNLNHDAMYWYRQDPGQGLRLIYYSQIVNDFQKGDIAEGYSVSREKKESFPLTVTSAQKNPTAFYLCASLKLGGNSNQPQHFGDGTRLSIL.

The rearrangement links TRBV3-1 (or the pseudogene TRBV3-2) to TRBJ1-2; 7 bases line up with TRBD1. The germline V gene encodes CDR1 LGHDT and CDR2 YNNKEL (reference sequence). The CDR3 loop spans 14 amino acids. The junction had 15 bases not matched to a gene; V was cut back by 10 bases and J by 7 bases. CDR3 sequence (DNA): TGTGCCACCACAGACGGACAGGCCTTTTTTGGCTACACCTTC. Translation: CATTDGQAFFGYTF.

The chain links TRBV11-3 to TRBJ2-7; tentative D call: TRBD1 (6 bases). The V and J ends lost 1 base and 4 bases respectively, with 14 bases between them. The CDR3 has 15 residues. The germline gives CDR1 SGHNT, CDR2 YENEEA. The CDR3 DNA reads as TGTGCCAGCAGCTTAGGGGGCAGGGGTCCTTACGAGCAGTACGTC. It yields the protein CASSLGGRGPYEQYV.